The present TCR beta chain was sequenced within a study of cytotoxic CD8 clonotypes in ibrutinib-treated CLL. This CDR3 is 15 amino acids long. After removal of 1 base from V and 2 bases from J, the junction contained 4 bases not matched to a gene. Germline V gene lookup returns CDR1 LGHNA and CDR2 YNFKEQ. The assay was immunoSEQ multiplex PCR, and TCRdb's table has in-frame clones only and misses some. The table includes some 350,000 clones, 67% detected once. This clonotype originated in a human donor with chronic lymphocytic leukemia. The material sequenced was PBMCs, taken after 36 months of ibrutinib treatment. The chain carries TRBV4-2 and TRBJ1-2; 7 nucleotides line up with TRBD1. The CDR3 sequence: CASSQVDRVNYGYTF. Here the CDR3 DNA reads TGTGCCAGCAGCCAAGTCGACAGGGTAAACTATGGCTACACCTTC.